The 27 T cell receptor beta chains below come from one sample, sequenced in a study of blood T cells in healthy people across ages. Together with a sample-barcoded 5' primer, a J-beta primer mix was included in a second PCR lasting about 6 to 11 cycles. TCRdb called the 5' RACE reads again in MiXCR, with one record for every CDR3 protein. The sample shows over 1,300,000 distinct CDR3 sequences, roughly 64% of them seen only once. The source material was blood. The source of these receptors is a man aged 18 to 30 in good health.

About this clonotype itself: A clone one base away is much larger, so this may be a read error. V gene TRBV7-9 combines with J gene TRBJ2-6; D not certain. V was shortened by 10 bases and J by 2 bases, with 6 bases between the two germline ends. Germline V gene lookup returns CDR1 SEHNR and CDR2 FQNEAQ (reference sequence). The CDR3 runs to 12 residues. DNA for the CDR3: TGTGCCACCAGTCCTGGGGCCAACGTCCTGACTTTC. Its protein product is CATSPGANVLTF.

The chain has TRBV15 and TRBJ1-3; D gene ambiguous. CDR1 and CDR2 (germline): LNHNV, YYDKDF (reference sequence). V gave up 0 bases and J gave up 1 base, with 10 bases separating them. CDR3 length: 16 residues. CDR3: CATSREMMGSGNTIYF. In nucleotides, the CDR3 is TGTGCCACCAGCAGAGAAATGATGGGGTCTGGAAACACCATATATTTT.

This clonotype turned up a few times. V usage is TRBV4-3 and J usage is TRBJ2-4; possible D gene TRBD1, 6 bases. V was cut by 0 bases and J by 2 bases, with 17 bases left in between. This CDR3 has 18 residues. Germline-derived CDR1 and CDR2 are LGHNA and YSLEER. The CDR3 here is CASSQDALDSSPKNIQYF. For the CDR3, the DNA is TGCGCCAGCAGCCAAGATGCCCTGGACAGTTCCCCCAAAAACATTCAGTACTTC.

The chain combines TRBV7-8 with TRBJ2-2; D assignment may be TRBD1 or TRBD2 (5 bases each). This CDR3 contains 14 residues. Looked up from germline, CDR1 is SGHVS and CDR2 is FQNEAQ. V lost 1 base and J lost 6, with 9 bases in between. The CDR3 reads CASSLGGVAGELFF. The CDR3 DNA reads TGTGCCAGCAGCTTAGGAGGGGTTGCCGGGGAGCTGTTTTTT.

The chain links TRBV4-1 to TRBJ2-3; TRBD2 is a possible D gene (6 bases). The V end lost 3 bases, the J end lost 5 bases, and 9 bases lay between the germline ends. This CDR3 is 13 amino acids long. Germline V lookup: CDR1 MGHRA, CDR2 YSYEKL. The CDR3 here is CASSQLAVDTQYF. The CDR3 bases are TGCGCCAGCAGCCAGTTAGCGGTAGATACGCAGTATTTT.

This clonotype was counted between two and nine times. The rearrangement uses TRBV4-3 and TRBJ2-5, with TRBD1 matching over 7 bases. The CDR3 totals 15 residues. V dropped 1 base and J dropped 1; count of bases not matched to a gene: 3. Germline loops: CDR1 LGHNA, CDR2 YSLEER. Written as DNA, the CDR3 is TGCGCCAGCAGCCAAGGAGGGACAGCCCAAGAGACCCAGTACTTC. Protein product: CASSQGGTAQETQYF.

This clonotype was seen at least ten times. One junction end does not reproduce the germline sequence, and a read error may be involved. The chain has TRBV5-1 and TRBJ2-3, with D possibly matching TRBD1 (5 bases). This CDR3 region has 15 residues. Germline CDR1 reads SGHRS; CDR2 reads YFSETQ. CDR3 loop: CASSLEGQSTDTQYF. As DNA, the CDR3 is TGTGCCAGCAGCTTAGAAGGACAAAGCACAGATACGCAGTATTTT.

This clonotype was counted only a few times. CDR3 DNA: TGTGCCAGCAGCACAGACCGGGTCCGCCTAGGGGCCGGGGAGCTGTTTTTT. It encodes CASSTDRVRLGAGELFF. This sequence joins TRBV5-6 and TRBJ2-2; a possible D gene is TRBD1 (5 bases). CDR3 size: 17 residues. The germline V gene has CDR1 SGHDT and CDR2 YYEEEE. With 4 bases removed from V and 6 bases from J, the gap between germline ends came to 22 bases.

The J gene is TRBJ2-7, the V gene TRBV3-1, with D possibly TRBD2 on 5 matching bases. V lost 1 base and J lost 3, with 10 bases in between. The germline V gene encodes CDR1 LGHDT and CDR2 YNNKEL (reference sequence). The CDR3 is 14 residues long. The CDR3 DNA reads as TGTGCCAGCAGCCAAGCCAGCGGAGACTACGAGCAGTACTTC. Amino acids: CASSQASGDYEQYF.

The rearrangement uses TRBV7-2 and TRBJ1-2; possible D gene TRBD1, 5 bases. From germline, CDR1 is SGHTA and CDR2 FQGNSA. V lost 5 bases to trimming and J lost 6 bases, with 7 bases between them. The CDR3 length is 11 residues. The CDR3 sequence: CASSIRDGYTF. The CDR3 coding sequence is TGTGCCAGCAGCATCAGGGATGGCTACACCTTC.

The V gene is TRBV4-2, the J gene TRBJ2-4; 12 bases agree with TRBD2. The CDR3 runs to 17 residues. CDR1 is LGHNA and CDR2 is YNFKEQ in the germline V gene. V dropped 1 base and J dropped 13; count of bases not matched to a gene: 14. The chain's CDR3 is CASSQVLAGGISYGQYF. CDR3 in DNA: TGTGCCAGCAGCCAAGTACTAGCGGGAGGAATTTCCTACGGGCAGTACTTC.

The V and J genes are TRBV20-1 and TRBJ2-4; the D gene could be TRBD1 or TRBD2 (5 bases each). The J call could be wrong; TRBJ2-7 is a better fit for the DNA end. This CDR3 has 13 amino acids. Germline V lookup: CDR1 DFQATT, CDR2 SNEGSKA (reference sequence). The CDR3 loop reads CSATRDPSYEQYF. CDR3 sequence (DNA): TGCAGTGCTACCAGGGACCCATCCTACGAGCAGTACTTC.

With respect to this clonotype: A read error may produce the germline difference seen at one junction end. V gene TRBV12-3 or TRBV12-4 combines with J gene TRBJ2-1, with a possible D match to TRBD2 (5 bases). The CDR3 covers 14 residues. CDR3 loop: CASSFERSYNEQFF. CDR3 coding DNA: TGTGCCAGCAGTTTCGAGCGGTCCTACAATGAGCAGTTCTTT.

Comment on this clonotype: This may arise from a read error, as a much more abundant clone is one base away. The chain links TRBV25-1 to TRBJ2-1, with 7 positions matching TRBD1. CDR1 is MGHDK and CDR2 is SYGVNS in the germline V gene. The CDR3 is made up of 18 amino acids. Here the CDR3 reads CASGESATGAIQYNEQFF. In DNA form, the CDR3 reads TGTGCCAGCGGTGAATCCGCCACAGGGGCCATACAATACAATGAGCAGTTCTTC.

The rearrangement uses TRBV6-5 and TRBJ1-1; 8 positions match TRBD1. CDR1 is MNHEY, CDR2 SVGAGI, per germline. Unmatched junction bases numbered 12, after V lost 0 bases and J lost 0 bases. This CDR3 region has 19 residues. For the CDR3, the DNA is TGTGCCAGCAGTTACTCGGATGGACAGGGACGGGTCGTGAACACTGAAGCTTTCTTT. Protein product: CASSYSDGQGRVVNTEAFF.

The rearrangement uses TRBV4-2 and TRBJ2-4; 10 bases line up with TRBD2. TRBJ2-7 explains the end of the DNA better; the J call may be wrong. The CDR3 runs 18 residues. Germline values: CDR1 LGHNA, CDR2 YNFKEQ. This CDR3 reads CASSHAGSSGGDFYEQYF. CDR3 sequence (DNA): TGTGCCAGCAGCCATGCCGGGTCTAGCGGGGGTGATTTCTACGAGCAGTACTTC.

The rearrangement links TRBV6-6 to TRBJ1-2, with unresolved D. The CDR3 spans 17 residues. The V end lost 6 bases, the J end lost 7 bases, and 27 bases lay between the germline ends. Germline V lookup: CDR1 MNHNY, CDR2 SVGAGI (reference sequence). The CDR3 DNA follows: TGTGCCAGCAGCCCAAGCTGGAGCCCCAGTCAAGACCTTGGCTACACCTTC. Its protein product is CASSPSWSPSQDLGYTF.

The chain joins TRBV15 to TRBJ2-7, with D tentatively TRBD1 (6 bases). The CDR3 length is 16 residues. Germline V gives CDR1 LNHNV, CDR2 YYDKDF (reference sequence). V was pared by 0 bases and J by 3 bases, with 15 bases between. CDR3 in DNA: TGTGCCACCAGCAGAGATTTCAGGGGAAGCGGCTACGAGCAGTACTTC. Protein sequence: CATSRDFRGSGYEQYF.

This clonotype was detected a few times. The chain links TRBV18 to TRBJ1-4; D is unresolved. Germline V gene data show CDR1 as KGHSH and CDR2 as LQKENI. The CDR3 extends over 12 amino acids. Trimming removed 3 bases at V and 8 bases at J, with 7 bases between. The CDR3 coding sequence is TGTGCCAGCTCACCTGATGGCGAAAAACTGTTTTTT. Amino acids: CASSPDGEKLFF.

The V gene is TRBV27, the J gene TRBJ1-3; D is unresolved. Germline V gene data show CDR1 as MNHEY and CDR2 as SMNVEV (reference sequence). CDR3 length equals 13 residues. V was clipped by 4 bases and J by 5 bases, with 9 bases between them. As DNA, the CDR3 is TGTGCCAGCAGTTCCTTATATCGAAACACCATATATTTT. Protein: CASSSLYRNTIYF.

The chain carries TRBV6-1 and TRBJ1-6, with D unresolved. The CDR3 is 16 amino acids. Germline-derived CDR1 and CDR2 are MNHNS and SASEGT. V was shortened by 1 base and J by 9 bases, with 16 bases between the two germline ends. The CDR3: CASSEEGAEWASPLHF. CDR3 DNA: TGTGCCAGCAGTGAAGAAGGCGCGGAATGGGCTTCACCCCTCCACTTT.

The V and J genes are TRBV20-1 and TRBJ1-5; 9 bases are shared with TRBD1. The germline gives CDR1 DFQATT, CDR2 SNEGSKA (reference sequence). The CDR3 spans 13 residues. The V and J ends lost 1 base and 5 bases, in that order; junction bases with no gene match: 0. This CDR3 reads CSARGTGDQPQHF. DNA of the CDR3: TGCAGTGCTAGAGGGACAGGGGATCAGCCCCAGCATTTT.

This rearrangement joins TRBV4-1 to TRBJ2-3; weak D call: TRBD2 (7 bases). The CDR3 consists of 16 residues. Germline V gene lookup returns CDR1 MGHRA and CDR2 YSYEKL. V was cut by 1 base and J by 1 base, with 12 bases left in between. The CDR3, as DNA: TGCGCCAGCAGCCAAGGGGTAGGGGGGGGCACAGATACGCAGTATTTT. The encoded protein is CASSQGVGGGTDTQYF.

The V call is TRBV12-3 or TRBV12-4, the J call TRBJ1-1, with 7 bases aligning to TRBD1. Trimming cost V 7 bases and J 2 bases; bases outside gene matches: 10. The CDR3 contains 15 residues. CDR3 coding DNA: TGTGCCAGCACTCCAACAGGGGAAATCAACACTGAAGCTTTCTTT. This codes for CASTPTGEINTEAFF.

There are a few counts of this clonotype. CDR3 sequence reads: CASSQDSGGAYNEQFF. CDR3 DNA sequence: TGTGCCAGCAGCCAAGATAGCGGGGGGGCCTACAATGAGCAGTTCTTC. The chain has TRBV4-2 and TRBJ2-1, with 11 bases lining up with TRBD2. CDR3 length: 16 amino acids. The V and J ends lost 0 bases and 2 bases, in that order; junction bases with no gene match: 0. Germline V gives CDR1 LGHNA, CDR2 YNFKEQ.

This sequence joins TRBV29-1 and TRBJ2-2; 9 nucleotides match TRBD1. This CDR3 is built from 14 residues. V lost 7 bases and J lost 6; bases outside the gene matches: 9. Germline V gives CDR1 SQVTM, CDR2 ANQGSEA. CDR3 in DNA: TGCAGCGGGGGGGACAGGGATTCATCCGGGGAGCTGTTTTTT. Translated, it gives CSGGDRDSSGELFF.

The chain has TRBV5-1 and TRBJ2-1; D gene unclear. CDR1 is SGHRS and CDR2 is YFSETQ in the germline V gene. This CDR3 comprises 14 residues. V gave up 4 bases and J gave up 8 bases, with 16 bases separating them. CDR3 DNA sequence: TGCGCCAGCAGCCTCCGGATCATTCAGGATGAGCAGTTCTTC. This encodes CASSLRIIQDEQFF.